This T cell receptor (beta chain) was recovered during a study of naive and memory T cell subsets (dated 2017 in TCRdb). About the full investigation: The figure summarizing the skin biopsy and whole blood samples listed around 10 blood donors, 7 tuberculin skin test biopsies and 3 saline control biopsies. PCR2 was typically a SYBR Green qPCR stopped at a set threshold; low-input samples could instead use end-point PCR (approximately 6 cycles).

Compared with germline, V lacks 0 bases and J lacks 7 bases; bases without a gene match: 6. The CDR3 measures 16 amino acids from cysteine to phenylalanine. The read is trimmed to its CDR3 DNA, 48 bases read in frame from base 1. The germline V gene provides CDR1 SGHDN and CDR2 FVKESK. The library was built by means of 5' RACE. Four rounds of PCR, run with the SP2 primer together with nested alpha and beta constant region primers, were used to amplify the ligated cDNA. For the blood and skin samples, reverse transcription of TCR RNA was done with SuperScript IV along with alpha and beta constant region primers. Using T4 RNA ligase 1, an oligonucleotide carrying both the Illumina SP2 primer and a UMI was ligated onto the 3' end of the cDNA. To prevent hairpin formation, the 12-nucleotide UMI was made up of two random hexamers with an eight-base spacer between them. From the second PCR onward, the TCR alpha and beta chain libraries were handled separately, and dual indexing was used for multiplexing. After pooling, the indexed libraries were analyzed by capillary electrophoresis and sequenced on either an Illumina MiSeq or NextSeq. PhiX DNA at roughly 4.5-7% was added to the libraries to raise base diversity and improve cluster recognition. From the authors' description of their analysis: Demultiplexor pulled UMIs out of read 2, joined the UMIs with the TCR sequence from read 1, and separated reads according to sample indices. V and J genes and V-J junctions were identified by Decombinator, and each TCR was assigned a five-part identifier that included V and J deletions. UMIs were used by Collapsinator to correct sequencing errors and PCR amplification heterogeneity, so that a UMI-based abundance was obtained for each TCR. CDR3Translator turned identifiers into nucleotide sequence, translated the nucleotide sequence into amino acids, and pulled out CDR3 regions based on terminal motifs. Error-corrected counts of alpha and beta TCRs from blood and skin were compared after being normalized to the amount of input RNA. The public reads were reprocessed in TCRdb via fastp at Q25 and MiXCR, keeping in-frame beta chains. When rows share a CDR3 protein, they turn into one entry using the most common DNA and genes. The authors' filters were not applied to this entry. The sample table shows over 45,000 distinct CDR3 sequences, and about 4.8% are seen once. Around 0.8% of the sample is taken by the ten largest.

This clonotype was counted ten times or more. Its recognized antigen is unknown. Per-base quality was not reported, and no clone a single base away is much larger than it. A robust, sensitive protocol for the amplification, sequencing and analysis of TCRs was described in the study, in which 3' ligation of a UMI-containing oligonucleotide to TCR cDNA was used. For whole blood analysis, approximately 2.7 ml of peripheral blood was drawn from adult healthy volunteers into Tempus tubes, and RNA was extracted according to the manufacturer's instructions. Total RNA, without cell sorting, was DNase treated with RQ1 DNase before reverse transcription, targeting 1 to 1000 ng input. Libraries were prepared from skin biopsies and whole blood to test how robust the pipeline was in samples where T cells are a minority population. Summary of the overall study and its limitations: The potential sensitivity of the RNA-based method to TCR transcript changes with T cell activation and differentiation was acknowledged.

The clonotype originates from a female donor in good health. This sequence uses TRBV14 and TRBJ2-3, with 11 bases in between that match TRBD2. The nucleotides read TGTGCCAGCAGCCAAGAGACTAGCGGGGTGCCTCATACGCAGTATTTT. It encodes CASSQETSGVPHTQYF.